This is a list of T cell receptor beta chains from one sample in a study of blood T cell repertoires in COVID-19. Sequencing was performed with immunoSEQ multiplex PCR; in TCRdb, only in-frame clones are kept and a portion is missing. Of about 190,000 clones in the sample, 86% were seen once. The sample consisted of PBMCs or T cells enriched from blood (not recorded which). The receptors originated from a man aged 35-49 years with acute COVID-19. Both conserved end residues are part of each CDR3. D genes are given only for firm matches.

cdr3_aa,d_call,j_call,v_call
CASSLGRGFDEQYF,TRBD1,TRBJ2-7,TRBV5-1
CASSLSDFPTGYGPDTQYF,TRBD1,TRBJ2-3,TRBV27
CASTIITGTGGTDTQYF,TRBD1,TRBJ2-3,TRBV5-1
CASHPGTSGRVGGNIQYF,TRBD2,TRBJ2-4,TRBV7-9
CASSQEADRGNEKLFF,TRBD1,TRBJ1-4,TRBV4-1
CASSPQDLLVYGYTF,NA,TRBJ1-2,TRBV9
CASSLERELFF,NA,TRBJ2-2,TRBV11-2
CASSVNRGRKGNTIYF,TRBD1,TRBJ1-3,TRBV9
CASMPGRAEKLFF,NA,TRBJ1-4,TRBV2
CASSLGDRAGIDTQYF,NA,TRBJ2-3,TRBV7-9
CASSLPTGRETQYF,TRBD1,TRBJ2-5,TRBV5-5
CASSFTGMNYGYTF,NA,TRBJ1-2,TRBV6-6
CASSFARAYEQYF,NA,TRBJ2-7,TRBV5-6
CASSSDFRGEQFF,NA,TRBJ2-1,TRBV7-9
CASSGGSRIPFPYEQYF,NA,TRBJ2-7,TRBV10-1
CASSLDRTEAFF,TRBD1,TRBJ1-1,TRBV23-1
CASSQDEVGAYEQYF,NA,TRBJ2-7,TRBV4-1
CASSLGDPSPYEQFF,NA,TRBJ2-1,TRBV7-9
CASSISSSGANVLTF,NA,TRBJ2-6,TRBV19
CASSSTGAGRNQPQHF,TRBD1,TRBJ1-5,TRBV5-4
CASSFRGYEQYF,NA,TRBJ2-7,TRBV7-8
CASSVGTGSTDTQYF,TRBD1,TRBJ2-3,TRBV25-1
CASSLKTGGYGYTF,TRBD1,TRBJ1-2,TRBV27
CASSSLRGMYEQFF,NA,TRBJ2-1,TRBV4-1
CASSPLAGEYNEQFF,TRBD2,TRBJ2-1,TRBV18
CASSRTGLNQPQHF,NA,TRBJ1-5,TRBV9
CASSIKRETSNEQYF,TRBD2,TRBJ2-7,TRBV25-1
CASSTTSARTDTQYF,TRBD2,TRBJ2-3,TRBV6-4
CASSLGTSGLVQDTQYF,TRBD2,TRBJ2-3,TRBV28
CASSLLTEAFF,NA,TRBJ1-1,TRBV11-2
CATSTTSGSFNEQFF,TRBD2,TRBJ2-1,TRBV15
CATSDPGQGINQPQHF,TRBD1,TRBJ1-5,TRBV24-1
CATSRDRMSGYTEAFF,NA,TRBJ1-1,TRBV15
CASSSTGGSQETQYF,TRBD1,TRBJ2-5,TRBV7-8
CASPQTSPPRDNSGELFF,NA,TRBJ2-2,TRBV21-1
CASSTLVQGNTEAFF,NA,TRBJ1-1,TRBV5-5
CASSSPVQTGGELFF,NA,TRBJ2-2,TRBV7-9
CASRLPDSGSVAGGPNEQFF,NA,TRBJ2-1,TRBV12-2
CASALTLSYTF,NA,TRBJ1-2,TRBV7-9
CASSFNDRVKSPLHF,TRBD1,TRBJ1-6,TRBV27
CSIKRGQSSTDTQYF,TRBD1,TRBJ2-3,TRBV29-1
CASGLGSEYGYTF,NA,TRBJ1-2,TRBV12-5
CAIPRGRDSYTGELFF,TRBD2,TRBJ2-2,TRBV10-3
CASSPGAGGSGEQFF,TRBD1,TRBJ2-1,TRBV18
CASSEVRDTQYF,NA,TRBJ2-3,TRBV6-1
CASSRQGVNTEAFF,TRBD1,TRBJ1-1,TRBV6-5
CASRGQGNSPLHF,TRBD1,TRBJ1-6,TRBV25-1
CASSQDRLAGEYEQYF,TRBD2,TRBJ2-7,TRBV4-2
CASSLVPSGGWYEQYF,TRBD2,TRBJ2-7,TRBV5-4
CASSSLDRGTHYGYTF,TRBD1,TRBJ1-2,TRBV7-9
CASSRGGSSYEQYF,TRBD2,TRBJ2-7,TRBV19
CASSLGFLATSGRASEQYF,TRBD2,TRBJ2-7,TRBV11-2
CAIRNTGVTDTQYF,NA,TRBJ2-3,TRBV10-3
CATLGGTGELFF,TRBD2,TRBJ2-2,TRBV7-9
CASSLVQTNYGYTF,NA,TRBJ1-2,TRBV7-9
CASSFGLDYEQYF,TRBD2,TRBJ2-7,TRBV5-6
CASSHAGASSGELFF,TRBD2,TRBJ2-2,TRBV3-1/TRBV3-2
CASSSGQGRVYEQYF,TRBD1,TRBJ2-7,TRBV7-8
CASSLTGVINSPLHF,TRBD1,TRBJ1-6,TRBV7-3
CASSLAHGMQYF,NA,TRBJ2-7,TRBV6-5